The rows below give T cell receptor beta chains drawn from one sample of a study of beta chain features in type 1 diabetes. Data came from immunoSEQ multiplex PCR; TCRdb stores just in-frame clones and leaves some out. The sample has 630,000 or so clones, around 15% seen once. Sequenced sample: naive CD4+ T cells from blood. The receptors were gathered from a man between 18 and 29 years old with type 1 diabetes. Both conserved end residues are trimmed from each CDR3.

TRBV5-4 | ASSLSSGSTDTQY
TRBV18 | ASSPGTGTGLNYEQY
TRBV11-3 | ASSSSGEEQY
TRBV4-1 | ATGTGEGEQY
TRBV7-2 | ASSSSGTTLYEQY
TRBV18 | ASSLRENQETQY
TRBV4-2 | ASSRGTSGRLDTQY
TRBV6-6 | ATLPGSNQPQH
TRBV30 | AWSVKAGNTIY
TRBV30 | AWCLAGPDTQY
TRBV30 | AVTGFGGYT
TRBV5-6 | ASSSPGTGGNEQF
TRBV9 | ASSGDTSNQPQH
TRBV23-1 | ASSLVPQGTSGRDYEQY
TRBV7-7 | ASSLAEGDEQY
TRBV28 | ASIGGTSGHSNQPQH
TRBV5-1 | ASSSGPPTGELF
TRBV28 | ASSLGGVGYEQY
TRBV5-1 | ASSVGQGTSEQY
TRBV5-1 | ASSPGTAKQETQY
TRBV6-5 | ATAGTGAYNEQF
TRBV7-2 | ASSLVRGRSDTQY
TRBV4-3 | ASSKRRGFQETQY
TRBV27 | ASSSLAGIETQY
TRBV5-6 | ASSLGSKREETQY
TRBV28 | ASSPRDREVTEAF
TRBV5-1 | ASSLVGTGLFNEQF
TRBV4-1 | ASSSAGSSYNEQF
TRBV9 | ASSPGQPNTEAF
TRBV28 | ASTLHGRGEKLF
TRBV6-1 | ASSGALRAKNIQY